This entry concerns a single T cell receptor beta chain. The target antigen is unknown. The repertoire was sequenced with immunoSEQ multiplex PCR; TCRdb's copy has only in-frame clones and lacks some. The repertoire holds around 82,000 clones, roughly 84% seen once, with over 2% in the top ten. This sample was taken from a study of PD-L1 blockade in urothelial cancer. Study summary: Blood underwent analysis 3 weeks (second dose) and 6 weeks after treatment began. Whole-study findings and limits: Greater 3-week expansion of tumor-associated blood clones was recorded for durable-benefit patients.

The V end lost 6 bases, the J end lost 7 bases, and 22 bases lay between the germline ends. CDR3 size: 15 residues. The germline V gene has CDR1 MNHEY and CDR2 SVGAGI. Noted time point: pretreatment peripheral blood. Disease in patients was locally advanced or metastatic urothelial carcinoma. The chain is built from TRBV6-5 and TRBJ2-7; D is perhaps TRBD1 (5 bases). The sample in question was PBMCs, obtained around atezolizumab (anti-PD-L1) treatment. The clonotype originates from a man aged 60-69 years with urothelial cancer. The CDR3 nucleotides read TGTGCCAGCAGGGGCGGTAACAGGTCTGGCCGGGAGCAGTACTTC. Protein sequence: CASRGGNRSGREQYF.